A single sample gave rise to the 30 T cell receptor beta chains below, sequenced in a study of regulatory T cells in long-lasting Graves disease. This sample's time point: newly diagnosed GD, antithyroid drugs for less than 3 months. Generation of the TCR library employed RNA extracted from PBMCs. Libraries of TCR beta came from iRepertoire HTBI primers plus Arm-PCR of CDR3 regions. TCRdb fed the multiplex PCR reads into MiXCR, producing one record per CDR3 protein. The sample comprises approximately 470,000 distinct CDR3 sequences, around 15% of which are singletons, and 10% to 15% rests with the top ten. These data also formed part of another study, on T cells in Graves' hyperthyroidism and ophthalmopathy.

This sample comprised peripheral blood mononuclear cells (PBMCs), obtained at new diagnosis, from a patient treated with antithyroid drugs. The receptors shown here come from a man aged 35-49 years with Graves disease.

This clonotype was seen a few times. The chain is built from TRBV5-5 and TRBJ1-2; D gene unclear. In germline, CDR1 is SGHKS, CDR2 YYEKEE (reference sequence). The CDR3 extends over 13 amino acids. Trimming removed 3 bases from V and 0 bases from J, with 6 bases in between. CDR3 sequence: CASSSHTNYGYTF. CDR3 bases: TGTGCCAGCAGCTCGCATACTAACTATGGCTACACCTTC.

This clonotype was detected only a few times. The chain joins TRBV29-1 to TRBJ1-2; D unclear. V lost 6 bases to trimming and J lost 0 bases, with 14 bases between them. This CDR3 region has 14 residues. Germline lookup yields CDR1 SQVTM and CDR2 ANQGSEA. CDR3 coding DNA: TGCAGCGTAGTTAGGACGGATGCTAACTATGGCTACACCTTC. Protein sequence: CSVVRTDANYGYTF. The full variable domain, completed using reference TRBV29-1 and TRBJ1-2, is SAVISQKPSRDICQRGTSLTIQCQVDSQVTMMFWYRQQPGQSLTLIATANQGSEATYESGFVIDKFPISRPNLTFSTLTVSNMSPEDSSIYLCSVVRTDANYGYTFGSGTRLTVV.

This clonotype has ten or more counts. This rearrangement joins TRBV28 to TRBJ2-1; 8 bases fit TRBD2. Looked up from germline, CDR1 is MDHEN and CDR2 is SYDVKM. V shed 6 bases and J 6 bases; nucleotides not matched to a gene: 7. The CDR3 covers 14 residues. The CDR3 is CASSSAGEPNEQFF. For the CDR3, the DNA is TGTGCCAGCAGCTCAGCGGGAGAACCCAATGAGCAGTTCTTC.

This rearrangement joins TRBV7-9 to TRBJ2-3; 9 bases agree with TRBD1. Trimming took 6 bases from V and 4 from J; bases not matched to a gene: 5. The CDR3 totals 14 residues. The germline V gene has CDR1 SEHNR and CDR2 FQNEAQ (reference sequence). The CDR3 coding sequence is TGTGCCAGCAGGGGACAGGGTCGCGCAGATACGCAGTATTTT. Protein product: CASRGQGRADTQYF.

This clonotype was recorded many times. The chain combines TRBV2 with TRBJ1-2, with a possible D match to TRBD1 (5 bases). This CDR3 is built from 11 residues. Trimming took off 11 bases at V and 3 bases at J, with 10 bases between the two ends. Germline CDR1 reads SNHLY; CDR2 reads FYNNEI. In DNA, the CDR3 is TGTGCCGGGGGGAGGGACTATGGCTACACCTTC. It yields the protein CAGGRDYGYTF.

With respect to this clonotype: A clone one base away is much larger, so this may be a read error. The chain couples TRBV7-2 to TRBJ1-1, with a possible D match to TRBD1 (6 bases). The V gene's germline CDR1 is SGHTA and CDR2 FQGNSA. There are 12 residues in the CDR3. The DNA for the CDR3 is TGTGCCAGCAGCTTCGACAGGTTTGGGGCTTCCTTT. Translated, it gives CASSFDRFGASF.

This clonotype showed up just a few times. The chain recombines TRBV4-2 with TRBJ2-3, with unresolved D. Germline CDR1 and CDR2: LGHNA and YNFKEQ. The CDR3 runs to 14 residues. Trimming removed 0 bases at V and 3 bases at J, with 7 bases between. CDR3 in DNA: TGTGCCAGCAGCCAAGACGTGTCGACAGATACGCAGTATTTT. This sequence encodes CASSQDVSTDTQYF.

This clonotype showed up many times. This sequence joins TRBV5-1 and TRBJ2-3, with D unclear. The CDR3 is 15 residues long. Trimming pared 5 bases from V and 2 bases from J, leaving 15 bases between. CDR1 and CDR2 from the germline V gene are SGHRS and YFSETQ. The CDR3 loop reads CASSSKVVSTDTQYF. In DNA, the CDR3 is TGCGCCAGCAGTAGTAAGGTGGTGTCCACAGATACGCAGTATTTT. Drawing the rest from reference TRBV5-1 and TRBJ2-3, the complete variable domain is KAGVTQTPRYLIKTRGQQVTLSCSPISGHRSVSWYQQTPGQGLQFLFEYFSETQRNKGNFPGRFSGRQFSNSRSEMNVSTLELGDSALYLCASSSKVVSTDTQYFGPGTRLTVL.

In this sample, this clonotype turned up many times. The rearrangement links TRBV3-1 to TRBJ2-3; 11 positions agree with TRBD2. V lost 1 base to trimming and J lost 5 bases; unmatched junction nucleotides: 2. CDR3 length equals 15 residues. Germline CDR1 LGHDT, CDR2 YNNKEL (reference sequence). The CDR3 protein is CASSQAGTSGDTQYF. CDR3 DNA sequence: TGTGCCAGCAGCCAAGCCGGGACTAGCGGAGATACGCAGTATTTT.

The chain employs TRBV4-1 and TRBJ2-2; 7 bases agree with TRBD2. The CDR3 runs 16 residues. Germline CDR1 MGHRA, CDR2 YSYEKL. The V segment lost 1 base and the J segment 4 bases; nucleotides outside the gene matches: 6. The CDR3 nucleotides read TGCGCCAGCAGCCAAGGGGAGGGAAGTAGCACCGGGGAGCTGTTTTTT. Amino acid sequence: CASSQGEGSSTGELFF.

The V gene is TRBV7-2, the J gene TRBJ2-4; perhaps TRBD1 as D (6 bases). Germline loops: CDR1 SGHTA, CDR2 FQGNSA. CDR3 size: 16 residues. V lost 6 bases to trimming and J lost 1 base, with 16 bases between them. CDR3 coding DNA: TGTGCCAGCAGTCAGCAGGGGATGTCTGCCAAAAACATTCAGTACTTC. Its protein is CASSQQGMSAKNIQYF.

The V and J genes are TRBV3-1 and TRBJ2-1; a weak D match, TRBD2 (6 bases). Germline CDR1 and CDR2: LGHDT and YNNKEL (reference sequence). V lost 0 bases to trimming and J lost 0 bases, with 18 bases between them. The CDR3 is 19 residues long. The CDR3 sequence is CASSQDSISGLNSYNEQFF. In nucleotides, the CDR3 is TGTGCCAGCAGCCAAGATTCAATAAGCGGGCTAAACTCCTACAATGAGCAGTTCTTC.

At least ten counts were recorded for this clonotype. The rearrangement joins TRBV11-2 to TRBJ2-3, with 8 positions matching TRBD2. CDR1 and CDR2 (germline): SGHAT, FQNNGV. The junction had 8 bases not matched to a gene; V was cut back by 3 bases and J by 3 bases. This CDR3 spans 16 amino acids. The CDR3 bases are TGTGCCAGCAGCTTTTACGGGAGGGCCGCAACAGATACGCAGTATTTT. Encoded protein: CASSFYGRAATDTQYF.

This chain's CDR3 is CASSEGAGDEQFF. In DNA form, the CDR3 reads TGTGCCAGCAGTGAAGGGGCAGGTGATGAGCAGTTCTTC. This rearrangement joins TRBV6-1 to TRBJ2-1; D not resolved. Germline assignment: CDR1 MNHNS and CDR2 SASEGT. The CDR3 length is 13 residues. With 1 base removed from V and 8 bases from J, the gap between germline ends came to 9 bases.

This clonotype has just a few counts. The chain has TRBV30 and TRBJ2-3; TRBD1 or TRBD2 may be the D gene (5 bases each). There are 13 residues in the CDR3. V was cut by 3 bases and J by 10 bases, with 17 bases left in between. Germline-derived CDR1 and CDR2 are GTSNPN and SVGIG (reference sequence). In DNA, the CDR3 is TGTGCCTGGAGCCGGGACGGTGGAATCGCGCAGTATTTT. Protein sequence: CAWSRDGGIAQYF.

At least ten counts were recorded for this clonotype. The rearrangement joins TRBV27 to TRBJ2-1; the D gene is possibly TRBD2 (5 bases). V dropped 10 bases and J dropped 6 bases, with 22 bases sitting between them. CDR1 is MNHEY, CDR2 SMNVEV, per germline (reference sequence). CDR3 length equals 15 residues. The CDR3 DNA reads TGTGCCACCAAGGAGTCTGAGCGGACCTTCAATGAGCAGTTCTTC. It specifies CATKESERTFNEQFF.

This clonotype was recorded many times. V gene TRBV19 combines with J gene TRBJ2-7; maybe TRBD2 (6 bases). Germline assignment: CDR1 LNHDA and CDR2 SQIVND (reference sequence). The CDR3 contains 16 residues. The V end lost 3 bases, the J end lost 0 bases, and 15 bases lay between the germline ends. The CDR3 protein is CASSIKSAGSSYEQYF. For the CDR3, the DNA is TGTGCCAGTAGTATCAAATCCGCGGGGTCCTCCTACGAGCAGTACTTC.

V gene TRBV6-1 combines with J gene TRBJ1-3, with D maybe TRBD1 (6 bases). Germline values: CDR1 MNHNS, CDR2 SASEGT. The CDR3 sequence is 15 residues long. V lost 6 bases and J lost 3, with 15 bases in between. DNA of the CDR3: TGTGCCAGCAGCCCCGTGGGGGGCAGTGGAAACACCATATATTTT. Translated: CASSPVGGSGNTIYF.

This clonotype was seen many times. The gene calls are TRBV29-1 and TRBJ2-1; 9 nucleotides line up with TRBD2. This CDR3 has 15 amino acids. Germline V gene sequence: CDR1 SQVTM, CDR2 ANQGSEA. V lost 0 bases and J lost 3; bases outside the gene matches: 3. CDR3 region: CSVEDRLAVYNEQFF. DNA for the CDR3: TGCAGCGTTGAAGATCGACTAGCGGTCTACAATGAGCAGTTCTTC.

This clonotype was counted only a few times. V is TRBV18 and J is TRBJ1-5; D gene uncertain. The CDR3 is 14 amino acids. V was clipped by 6 bases and J by 2 bases, with 11 bases between them. From germline, CDR1 is KGHSH and CDR2 LQKENI. The CDR3 here is CASSNAVGNQPQHF. CDR3 coding DNA: TGTGCCAGCTCCAACGCGGTGGGCAATCAGCCCCAGCATTTT.

This clonotype was recorded at least ten times. The rearrangement links TRBV2 to TRBJ2-1; TRBD2 matches at 14 bases. The CDR3 length is 19 residues. Trimming took 6 bases from V and 7 from J; bases not matched to a gene: 17. Germline CDR1 is SNHLY and CDR2 is FYNNEI. The CDR3 sequence: CASSGTAGTSGSGRNEQFF. DNA of the CDR3: TGTGCCAGCAGCGGGACGGCGGGGACTAGCGGGAGTGGAAGGAATGAGCAGTTCTTC.

The table lists this clonotype with a few counts. This may be a read error, as it is one base from a much larger clone. Lacking the conserved final phenylalanine or tryptophan, this CDR3 likely reflects a read error. DNA of the CDR3: TGTGCCAGCAGTTTCCCCGGCAGCCCCTACGAGCAGTACCTC. Protein sequence: CASSFPGSPYEQYL. The chain joins TRBV12-3 or TRBV12-4 to TRBJ2-7, with D unclear. The germline V and J ends were trimmed by 3 bases and 2 bases, with 11 bases remaining between them. The CDR3 sequence is 14 residues long.

This clonotype showed up many times. The chain is built from TRBV27 and TRBJ2-3; TRBD2 might be the D (5 bases). Germline V gives CDR1 MNHEY, CDR2 SMNVEV (reference sequence). The CDR3 runs to 15 residues. V was shortened by 2 bases and J by 3 bases, with 12 bases between the two germline ends. Written as DNA, the CDR3 is TGTGCCAGCAGTTTAGAGGGCCGGGGTACAGATACGCAGTATTTT. Translated, it gives CASSLEGRGTDTQYF.

CDR3 amino acids: CASSYSGSNYEQYF. The CDR3 DNA sequence: TGTGCCAGCAGTTACTCCGGGTCCAACTACGAGCAGTACTTC. This rearrangement joins TRBV6-5 to TRBJ2-7; D is unresolved. The V and J ends lost 0 bases and 3 bases respectively, with 9 bases between them. Per germline, CDR1 MNHEY and CDR2 SVGAGI. This CDR3 has 14 amino acids.

This clonotype has at least ten counts. V gene TRBV5-1 combines with J gene TRBJ2-3, with D unclear. In germline, CDR1 is SGHRS, CDR2 YFSETQ. V lost 1 base and J lost 0, with 12 bases in between. The CDR3 totals 16 residues. CDR3 sequence reads: CASSLYVPGSTDTQYF. The CDR3, as DNA: TGCGCCAGCAGCTTGTATGTTCCCGGGAGCACAGATACGCAGTATTTT. The complete variable domain, with remaining parts taken from reference TRBV5-1 and TRBJ2-3, reads KAGVTQTPRYLIKTRGQQVTLSCSPISGHRSVSWYQQTPGQGLQFLFEYFSETQRNKGNFPGRFSGRQFSNSRSEMNVSTLELGDSALYLCASSLYVPGSTDTQYFGPGTRLTVL.

This clonotype occurred many times. The J gene is TRBJ1-5, the V gene TRBV2; TRBD1 is a possible D gene (6 bases). V was cut by 6 bases and J by 0 bases, with 12 bases left in between. Germline V gene sequence: CDR1 SNHLY, CDR2 FYNNEI. This CDR3 contains 15 residues. CDR3 DNA: TGTGCCAGCAGCTACAGGGCGGGTAGCAATCAGCCCCAGCATTTT. Amino acids: CASSYRAGSNQPQHF.

There are many counts of this clonotype. This chain connects TRBV7-3 to TRBJ2-1; D uncertain. This CDR3 has 14 amino acids. From germline, CDR1 is SGHTA and CDR2 FQGTGA. V lost 1 base to trimming and J lost 3 bases, with 7 bases between them. CDR3 coding DNA: TGTGCCAGCAGCTTAAATCCCAGCTACAATGAGCAGTTCTTC. It translates to CASSLNPSYNEQFF.

The sample holds many counts of this clonotype. V and J are TRBV27 and TRBJ2-2; D tentatively fits TRBD1 or TRBD2 (5 bases each). V was clipped by 8 bases and J by 0 bases, with 16 bases between them. CDR3 size: 16 residues. Germline loops: CDR1 MNHEY, CDR2 SMNVEV (reference sequence). As DNA, the CDR3 is TGTGCCAGCCTTCCCTGGGGGTCAGCGAACACCGGGGAGCTGTTTTTT. As protein: CASLPWGSANTGELFF.

The chain is built from TRBV5-5 and TRBJ1-4; no reliable D call. The V and J ends lost 0 bases and 10 bases respectively, with 16 bases between them. The length of the CDR3 is 15 residues. Germline assignment: CDR1 SGHKS and CDR2 YYEKEE (reference sequence). CDR3 sequence: CASSLEFSTVGKLFF. CDR3 sequence (DNA): TGTGCCAGCAGCTTGGAGTTTTCTACAGTTGGAAAACTGTTTTTT.

The V gene is TRBV6-2 or TRBV6-3, the J gene TRBJ2-7, with D uncertain. The CDR3 covers 11 residues. Deletions cut 2 bases from V and 6 bases from J, with 5 bases between. Looked up from germline, CDR1 is MNHEY and CDR2 is SVGEGT. The CDR3 loop reads CASSYEVEQYF. The DNA for the CDR3 is TGTGCCAGCAGTTACGAGGTCGAGCAGTACTTC.